This T cell receptor beta chain was sequenced for a study of shared clonotypes between healthy human individuals. Looked up from germline, CDR1 is GTSNPN and CDR2 is SVGIG (reference sequence). V was trimmed by 2 bases and J by 2 bases, leaving 3 bases between them. This CDR3 is built from 11 residues. Repertoires were generated with immunoSEQ multiplex PCR, while TCRdb's copy carries only in-frame clones and drops some. The sample holds 2 million to 2.5 million clones, 80% to 95% seen once. This clone came up once. This rearrangement joins TRBV30 to TRBJ2-5; D not resolved. Sequenced material: naive CD4+ T cells from PBMCs. Noted subset: CD45RA+ positively selected. This clonotype was obtained from a man in his late teens or twenties in good health. Some clones in this sample may be carry-over from other donors' samples. The CDR3 sequence: CAWSNQETQYF. CDR3 DNA: TGTGCCTGGAGTAATCAAGAGACCCAGTACTTC.